This T cell receptor (beta chain) came from a study of shared clonotypes between healthy human individuals. Findings and caveats of the study: It was anticipated that sequencing depth would influence how many clonotypes donors shared.

Germline assignment: CDR1 MDHEN and CDR2 SYDVKM. The CDR3 is 14 amino acids. Deletions cut 5 bases from V and 1 base from J, with 11 bases between. This clone was found once. Its antigen is not known. Sorted-subset replicate PCRs used about 0.2 ug DNA, tens of thousands of T cell genomes. Profiled with immunoSEQ multiplex PCR; TCRdb holds only in-frame clones, not every one. The sample contains about 640,000 clones, around 72% of which appear only once. Specimen: memory CD4+ T cells sorted from blood. Subset specified: CD45RA-negative fraction. This receptor was taken from a woman in her 30s in good health. The V call is TRBV28, the J call TRBJ2-5; D is unclear. The CDR3 DNA sequence: TGTGCCAGCAGTCTAGACGGCTTCCAAGAGACCCAGTACTTC. Amino acid sequence: CASSLDGFQETQYF.